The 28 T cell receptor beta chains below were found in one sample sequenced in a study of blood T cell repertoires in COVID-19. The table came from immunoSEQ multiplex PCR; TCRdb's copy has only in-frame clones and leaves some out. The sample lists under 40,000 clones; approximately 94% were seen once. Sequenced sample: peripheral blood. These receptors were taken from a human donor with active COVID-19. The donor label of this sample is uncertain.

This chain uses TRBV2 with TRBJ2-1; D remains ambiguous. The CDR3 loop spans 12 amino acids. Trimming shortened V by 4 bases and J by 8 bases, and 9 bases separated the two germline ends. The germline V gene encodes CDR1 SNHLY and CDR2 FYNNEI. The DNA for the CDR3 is TGTGCCAGCAGTGTCTCTCTCGATGAGCAGTTCTTC. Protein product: CASSVSLDEQFF.

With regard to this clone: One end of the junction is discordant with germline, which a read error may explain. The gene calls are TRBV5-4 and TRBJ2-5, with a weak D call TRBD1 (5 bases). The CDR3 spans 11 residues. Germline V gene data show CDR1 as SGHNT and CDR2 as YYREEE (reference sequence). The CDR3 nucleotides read TGTGCCAGCAGCTTGGGTGGCAGGGTAAACTTC. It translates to CASSLGGRVNF.

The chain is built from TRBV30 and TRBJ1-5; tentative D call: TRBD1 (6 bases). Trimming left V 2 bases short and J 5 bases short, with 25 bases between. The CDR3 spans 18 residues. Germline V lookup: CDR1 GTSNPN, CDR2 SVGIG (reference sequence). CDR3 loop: CAWSPYNRVRVEYQPQHF. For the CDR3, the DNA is TGTGCCTGGAGTCCATATAACAGGGTAAGAGTCGAATATCAGCCCCAGCATTTT. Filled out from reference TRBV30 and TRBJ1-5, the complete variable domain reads SQTIHQWPATLVQPVGSPLSLECTVEGTSNPNLYWYRQAAGRGLQLLFYSVGIGQISSEVPQNLSASRPQDRQFILSSKKLLLSDSGFYLCAWSPYNRVRVEYQPQHFGDGTRLSIL.

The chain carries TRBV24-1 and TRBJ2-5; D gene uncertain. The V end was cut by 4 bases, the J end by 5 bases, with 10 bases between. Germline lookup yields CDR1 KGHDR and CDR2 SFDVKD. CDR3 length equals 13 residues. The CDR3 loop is CATSEGGSETQYF. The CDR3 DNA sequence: TGTGCCACCAGTGAAGGCGGTAGCGAGACCCAGTACTTC.

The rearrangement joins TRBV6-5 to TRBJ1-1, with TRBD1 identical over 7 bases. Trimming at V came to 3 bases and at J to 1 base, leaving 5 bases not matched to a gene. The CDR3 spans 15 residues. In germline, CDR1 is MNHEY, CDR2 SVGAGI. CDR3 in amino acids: CASSYPPGGNTEAFF. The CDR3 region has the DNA TGTGCCAGCAGTTATCCTCCAGGGGGGAACACTGAAGCTTTCTTT.

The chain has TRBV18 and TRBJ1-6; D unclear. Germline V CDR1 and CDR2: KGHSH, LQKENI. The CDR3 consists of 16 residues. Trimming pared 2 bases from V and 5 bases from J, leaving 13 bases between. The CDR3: CASSPTLLSDNSPLHF. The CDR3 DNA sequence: TGTGCCAGCTCACCAACCCTTCTCAGCGATAATTCACCCCTCCACTTT.

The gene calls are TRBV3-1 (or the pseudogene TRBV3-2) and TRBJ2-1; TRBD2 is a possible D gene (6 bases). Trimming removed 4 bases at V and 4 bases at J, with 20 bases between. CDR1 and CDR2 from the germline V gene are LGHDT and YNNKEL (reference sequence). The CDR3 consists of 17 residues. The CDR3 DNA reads TGTGCCAGCAGCCTTGGAGGGCTGGAGGGGCTATACAATGAGCAGTTCTTC. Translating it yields CASSLGGLEGLYNEQFF.

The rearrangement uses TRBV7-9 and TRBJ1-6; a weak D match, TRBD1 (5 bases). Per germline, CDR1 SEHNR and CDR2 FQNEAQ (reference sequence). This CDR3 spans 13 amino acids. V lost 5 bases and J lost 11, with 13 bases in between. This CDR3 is CASSASGWAPLHF. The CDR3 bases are TGTGCCAGCAGCGCCTCAGGGTGGGCACCCCTCCACTTT.

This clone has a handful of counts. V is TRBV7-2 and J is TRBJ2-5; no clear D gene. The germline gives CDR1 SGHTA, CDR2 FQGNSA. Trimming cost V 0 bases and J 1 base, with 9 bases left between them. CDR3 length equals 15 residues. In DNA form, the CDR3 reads TGTGCCAGCAGCTTAGCTCAGCGACGCCAAGAGACCCAGTACTTC. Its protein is CASSLAQRRQETQYF.

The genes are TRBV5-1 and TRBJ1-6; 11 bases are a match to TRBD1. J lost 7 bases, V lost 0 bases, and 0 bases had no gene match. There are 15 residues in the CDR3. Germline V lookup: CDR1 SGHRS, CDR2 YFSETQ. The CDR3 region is CASSLGDRGNSPLHF. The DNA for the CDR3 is TGCGCCAGCAGCTTGGGGGACAGGGGGAATTCACCCCTCCACTTT.

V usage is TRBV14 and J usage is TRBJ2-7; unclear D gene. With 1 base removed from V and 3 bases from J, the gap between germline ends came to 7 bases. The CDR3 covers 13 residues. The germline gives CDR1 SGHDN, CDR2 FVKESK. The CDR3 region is CASSQASRYEQYF. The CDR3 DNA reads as TGTGCCAGCAGCCAAGCGTCTCGCTACGAGCAGTACTTC.

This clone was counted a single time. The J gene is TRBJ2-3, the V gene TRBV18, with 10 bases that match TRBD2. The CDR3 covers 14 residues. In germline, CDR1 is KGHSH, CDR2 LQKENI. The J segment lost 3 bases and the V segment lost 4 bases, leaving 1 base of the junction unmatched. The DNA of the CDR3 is TGTGCCAGCTCACAGGGACTAGCGACAGATACGCAGTATTTT. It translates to CASSQGLATDTQYF.

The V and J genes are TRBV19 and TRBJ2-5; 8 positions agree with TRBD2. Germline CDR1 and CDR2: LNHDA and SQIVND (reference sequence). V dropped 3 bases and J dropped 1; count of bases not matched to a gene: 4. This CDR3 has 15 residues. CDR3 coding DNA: TGTGCCAGTAGTATGGGTAGCGGGATCCAAGAGACCCAGTACTTC. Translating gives CASSMGSGIQETQYF. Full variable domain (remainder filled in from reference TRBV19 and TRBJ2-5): DGGITQSPKYLFRKEGQNVTLSCEQNLNHDAMYWYRQDPGQGLRLIYYSQIVNDFQKGDIAEGYSVSREKKESFPLTVTSAQKNPTAFYLCASSMGSGIQETQYFGPGTRLLVL.

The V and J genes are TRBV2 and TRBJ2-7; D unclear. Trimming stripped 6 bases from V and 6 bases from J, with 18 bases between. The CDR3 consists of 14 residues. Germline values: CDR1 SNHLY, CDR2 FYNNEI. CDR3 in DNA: TGTGCCAGCAGCTTCCTAGACGTGGGTGGCGAGCAGTACTTC. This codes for CASSFLDVGGEQYF.

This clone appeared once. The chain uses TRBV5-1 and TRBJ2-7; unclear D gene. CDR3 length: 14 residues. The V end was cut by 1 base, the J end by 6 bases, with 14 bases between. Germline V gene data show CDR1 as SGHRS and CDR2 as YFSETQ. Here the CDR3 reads CASSLSAGGPEQYF. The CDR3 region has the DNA TGCGCCAGCAGCTTGTCGGCAGGTGGGCCCGAGCAGTACTTC.

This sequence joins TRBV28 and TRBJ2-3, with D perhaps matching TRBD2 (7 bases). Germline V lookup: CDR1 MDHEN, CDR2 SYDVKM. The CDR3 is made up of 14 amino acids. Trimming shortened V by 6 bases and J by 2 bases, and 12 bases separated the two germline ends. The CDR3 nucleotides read TGTGCCAGCAGGTGGGGGGGCCCCACAGATACGCAGTATTTT. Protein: CASRWGGPTDTQYF.

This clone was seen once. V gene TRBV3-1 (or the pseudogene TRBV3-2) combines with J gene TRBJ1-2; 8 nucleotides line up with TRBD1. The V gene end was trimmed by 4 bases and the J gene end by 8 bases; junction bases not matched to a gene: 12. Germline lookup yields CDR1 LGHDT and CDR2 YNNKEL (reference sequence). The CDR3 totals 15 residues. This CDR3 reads CASSPRGQVHSGYTF. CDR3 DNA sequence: TGTGCCAGCAGCCCCCGGGGACAGGTCCATTCGGGCTACACCTTC.

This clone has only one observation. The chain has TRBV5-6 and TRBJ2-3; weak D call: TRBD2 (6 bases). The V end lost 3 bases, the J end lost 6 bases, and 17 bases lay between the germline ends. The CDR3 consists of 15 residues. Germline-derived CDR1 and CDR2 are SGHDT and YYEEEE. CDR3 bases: TGTGCCAGCAGCTCCACCCTCGGGGGTAGGGATACGCAGTATTTT. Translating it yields CASSSTLGGRDTQYF.

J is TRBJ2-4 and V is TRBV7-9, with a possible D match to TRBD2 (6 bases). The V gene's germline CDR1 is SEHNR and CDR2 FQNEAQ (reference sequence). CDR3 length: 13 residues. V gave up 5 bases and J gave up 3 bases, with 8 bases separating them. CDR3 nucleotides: TGTGCCAGCAGCCCGCGGGACAAAAACATTCAGTACTTC. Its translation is CASSPRDKNIQYF.

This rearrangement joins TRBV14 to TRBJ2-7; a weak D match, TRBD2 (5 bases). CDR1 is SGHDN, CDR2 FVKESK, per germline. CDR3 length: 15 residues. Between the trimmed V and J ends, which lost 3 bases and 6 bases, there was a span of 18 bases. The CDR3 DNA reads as TGTGCCAGCAGCCATAATATACAGCGCCGGGGCGAGCAGTACTTC. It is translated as CASSHNIQRRGEQYF.

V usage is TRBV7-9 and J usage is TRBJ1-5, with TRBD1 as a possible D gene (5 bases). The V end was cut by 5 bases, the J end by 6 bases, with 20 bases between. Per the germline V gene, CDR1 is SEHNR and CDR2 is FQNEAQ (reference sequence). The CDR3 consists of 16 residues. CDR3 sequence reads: CASSRMGVRGAQPQHF. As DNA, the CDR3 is TGTGCCAGCAGCCGTATGGGGGTGCGGGGCGCTCAGCCCCAGCATTTT. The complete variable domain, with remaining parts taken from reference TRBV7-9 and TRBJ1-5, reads DTGVSQNPRHKITKRGQNVTFRCDPISEHNRLYWYRQTLGQGPEFLTYFQNEAQLEKSRLLSDRFSAERPKGSFSTLEIQRTEQGDSAMYLCASSRMGVRGAQPQHFGDGTRLSIL.

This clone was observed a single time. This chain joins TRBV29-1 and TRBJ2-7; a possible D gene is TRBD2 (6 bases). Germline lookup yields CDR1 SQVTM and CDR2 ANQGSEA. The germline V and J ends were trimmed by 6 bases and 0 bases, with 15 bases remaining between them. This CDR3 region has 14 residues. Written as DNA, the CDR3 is TGCAGCGTCCGATCAGCGGGTGTCTCCTACGAGCAGTACTTC. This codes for CSVRSAGVSYEQYF.

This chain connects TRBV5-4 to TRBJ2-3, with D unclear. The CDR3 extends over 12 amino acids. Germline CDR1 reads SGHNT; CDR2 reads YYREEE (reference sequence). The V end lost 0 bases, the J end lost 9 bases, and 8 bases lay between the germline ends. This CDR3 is CASSLDPRTQYF. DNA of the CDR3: TGTGCCAGCAGCTTGGACCCGCGAACGCAGTATTTT.

The CDR3 sequence is CASSLMTSGYEQYF. CDR3 nucleotides: TGTGCCAGCAGCCTGATGACTAGCGGTTACGAGCAGTACTTC. This rearrangement joins TRBV7-2 to TRBJ2-7, with 9 positions matching TRBD2. CDR3 length equals 14 residues. Trimming removed 5 bases from V and 4 bases from J; junction bases left unmatched: 6. Looked up from germline, CDR1 is SGHTA and CDR2 is FQGNSA.

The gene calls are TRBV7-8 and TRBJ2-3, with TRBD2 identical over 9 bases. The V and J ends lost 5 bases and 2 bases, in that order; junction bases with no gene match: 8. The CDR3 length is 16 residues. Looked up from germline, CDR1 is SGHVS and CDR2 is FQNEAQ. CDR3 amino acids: CASSPNSGSYTDTQYF. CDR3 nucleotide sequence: TGTGCCAGCAGCCCAAATAGCGGGAGCTACACAGATACGCAGTATTTT. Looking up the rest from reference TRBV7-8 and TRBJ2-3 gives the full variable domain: GAGVSQSPRYKVAKRGQDVALRCDPISGHVSLFWYQQALGQGPEFLTYFQNEAQLDKSGLPSDRFFAERPEGSVSTLKIQRTQQEDSAVYLCASSPNSGSYTDTQYFGPGTRLTVL.

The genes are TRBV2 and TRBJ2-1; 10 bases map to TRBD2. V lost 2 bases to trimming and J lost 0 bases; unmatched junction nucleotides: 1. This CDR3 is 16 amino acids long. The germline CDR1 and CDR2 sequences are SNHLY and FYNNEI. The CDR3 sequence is CASSESSGSSYNEQFF. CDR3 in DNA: TGTGCCAGCAGTGAATCTAGCGGGAGCTCCTACAATGAGCAGTTCTTC. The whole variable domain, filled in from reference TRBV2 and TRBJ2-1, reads EPEVTQTPSHQVTQMGQEVILRCVPISNHLYFYWYRQILGQKVEFLVSFYNNEISEKSEIFDDQFSVERPDGSNFTLKIRSTKLEDSAMYFCASSESSGSSYNEQFFGPGTRLTVL.

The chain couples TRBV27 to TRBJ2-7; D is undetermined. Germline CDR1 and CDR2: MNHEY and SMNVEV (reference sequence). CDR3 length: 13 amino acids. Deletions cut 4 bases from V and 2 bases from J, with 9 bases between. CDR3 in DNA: TGTGCCAGCAGTTACAGATCTGCCTACGAGCAGTACTTC. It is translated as CASSYRSAYEQYF.

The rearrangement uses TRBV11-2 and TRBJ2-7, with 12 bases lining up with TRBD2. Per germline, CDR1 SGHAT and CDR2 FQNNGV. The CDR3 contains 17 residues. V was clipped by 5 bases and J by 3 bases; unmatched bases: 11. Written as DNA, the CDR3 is TGTGCCAGCAGCGGACTAGCGGGACCCCGGGGCAGCTACGAGCAGTACTTC. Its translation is CASSGLAGPRGSYEQYF.